The clone carrying this TCR beta chain showed up just a few times. What it recognizes is unknown. Using 10%, 30% or 50% RNA, naive CD8 libraries were derived from around 20,000 to 1,000,000 sorted cells. This sample is drawn from a study of molecular identifiers for immune sequencing clone quantification. The V gene lost 0 bases and the J gene lost 1 base, with 8 bases spanning the gap. CDR3 length: 15 residues. Per the germline V gene, CDR1 is KGHDR and CDR2 is SFDVKD. TCRdb re-called the PCR reads through MiXCR, storing one row per CDR3 protein. Among under 350,000 distinct CDR3 sequences, roughly a quarter were seen once, and the ten largest hold 0.74%. General observations from the study: In CMV-specific effectors, clones above 20 copies held over 99% of molecules; naive, under 1%.

The chain uses TRBV24-1 and TRBJ2-5; D is unresolved. This clonotype was obtained from a human donor in good health. Some libraries in this study had Jurkat cell RNA spiked in. Material: naive CD8+ T cells from blood, with Jurkat cell RNA spiked in. Subset: FACS-sorted CD8+CD4-CCR7+CD45RA+ naive T cells. In DNA, the CDR3 is TGTGCCACCAGTGATTTGGTCGCAAGCCAAGAGACCCAGTACTTC. This encodes CATSDLVASQETQYF.